Below, 3 T cell receptor beta chains from the same sample are listed, as sequenced in a study of shared clonotypes between healthy human individuals. Positively selected for CCR7, the CD45RO-negative cells used as naive CD8 cells excluded terminally differentiated effector memory CD45RA+ cells. Repertoires were generated with immunoSEQ multiplex PCR, while TCRdb's copy carries only in-frame clones and drops some. The table lists 2 million to 2.5 million clones, roughly 91% of them singletons. The sequencing sample was made of naive CD8+ T cells from PBMCs. These receptors came from a man aged 18 to 29 in good health. Some clones in this sample may be carry-over from other donors' samples.

J is TRBJ1-5 and V is TRBV28, with unresolved D. Trimming left V 7 bases short and J 0 bases short, with 10 bases between. The CDR3 spans 14 residues. Per the germline V gene, CDR1 is MDHEN and CDR2 is SYDVKM. CDR3 region: CASNPAISNQPQHF. Written as DNA, the CDR3 is TGTGCCAGCAACCCTGCGATTAGCAATCAGCCCCAGCATTTT. Supplemented by reference TRBV28 and TRBJ1-5, the full variable domain reads DVKVTQSSRYLVKRTGEKVFLECVQDMDHENMFWYRQDPGLGLRLIYFSYDVKMKEKGDIPEGYSVSREKKERFSLILESASTNQTSMYLCASNPAISNQPQHFGDGTRLSIL.

This clone came up once. The DNA of the CDR3 is TGTGCCAGCAGCTCTCCCACGGGACAGGGTAACTACGAGCAGTACTTC. This gives the protein CASSSPTGQGNYEQYF. The V gene is TRBV27, the J gene TRBJ2-7; TRBD1 matches at 9 bases. This CDR3 region has 16 residues. Germline V gene lookup returns CDR1 MNHEY and CDR2 SMNVEV (reference sequence). Trimming at V came to 6 bases and at J to 3 bases, leaving 12 bases not matched to a gene.

This clone turned up a few times. This sequence joins TRBV5-1 and TRBJ1-1, with D possibly matching TRBD1 (6 bases). V was clipped by 2 bases and J by 4 bases, with 12 bases between them. The CDR3 contains 14 residues. CDR1 is SGHRS, CDR2 YFSETQ, per germline. CDR3 nucleotides: TGCGCCAGCAGCTTCGGGACAACAAGCACTGAAGCTTTCTTT. The encoded protein is CASSFGTTSTEAFF. The full variable domain, in which reference TRBV5-1 and TRBJ1-1 provide the parts outside the CDR3, is KAGVTQTPRYLIKTRGQQVTLSCSPISGHRSVSWYQQTPGQGLQFLFEYFSETQRNKGNFPGRFSGRQFSNSRSEMNVSTLELGDSALYLCASSFGTTSTEAFFGQGTRLTVV.